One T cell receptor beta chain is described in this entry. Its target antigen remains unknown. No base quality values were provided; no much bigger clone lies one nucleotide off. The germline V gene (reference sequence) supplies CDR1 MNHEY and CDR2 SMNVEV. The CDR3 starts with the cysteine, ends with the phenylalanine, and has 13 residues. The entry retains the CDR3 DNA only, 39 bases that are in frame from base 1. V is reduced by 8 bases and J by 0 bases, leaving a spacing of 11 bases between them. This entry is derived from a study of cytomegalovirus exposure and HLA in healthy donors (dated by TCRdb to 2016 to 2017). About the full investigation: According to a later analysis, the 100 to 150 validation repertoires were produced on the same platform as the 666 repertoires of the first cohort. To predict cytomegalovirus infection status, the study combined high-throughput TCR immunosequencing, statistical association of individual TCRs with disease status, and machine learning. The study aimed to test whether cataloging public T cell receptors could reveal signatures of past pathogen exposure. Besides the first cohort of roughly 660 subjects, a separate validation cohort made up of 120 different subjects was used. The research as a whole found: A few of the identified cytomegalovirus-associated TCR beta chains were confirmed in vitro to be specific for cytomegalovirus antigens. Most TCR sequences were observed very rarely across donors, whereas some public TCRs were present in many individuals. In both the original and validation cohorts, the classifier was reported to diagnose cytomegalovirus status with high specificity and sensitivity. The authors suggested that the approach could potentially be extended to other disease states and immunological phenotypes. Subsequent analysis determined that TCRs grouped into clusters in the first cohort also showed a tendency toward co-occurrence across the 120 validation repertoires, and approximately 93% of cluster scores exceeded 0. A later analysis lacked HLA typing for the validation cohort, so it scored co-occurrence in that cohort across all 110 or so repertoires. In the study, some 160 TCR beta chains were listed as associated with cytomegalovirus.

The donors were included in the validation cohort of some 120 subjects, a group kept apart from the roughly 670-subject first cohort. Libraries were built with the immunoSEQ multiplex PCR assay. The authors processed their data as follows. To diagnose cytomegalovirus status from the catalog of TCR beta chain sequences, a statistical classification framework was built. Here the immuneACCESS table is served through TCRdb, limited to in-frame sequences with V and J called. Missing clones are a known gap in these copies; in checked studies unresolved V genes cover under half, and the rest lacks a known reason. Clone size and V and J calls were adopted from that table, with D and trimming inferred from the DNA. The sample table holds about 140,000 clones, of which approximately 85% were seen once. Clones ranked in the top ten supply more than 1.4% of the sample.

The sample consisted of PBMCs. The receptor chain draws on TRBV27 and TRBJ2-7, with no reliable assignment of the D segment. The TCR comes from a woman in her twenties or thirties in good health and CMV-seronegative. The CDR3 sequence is CASEVLPSYEQYF. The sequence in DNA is TGTGCCAGCGAGGTCCTCCCCTCCTACGAGCAGTACTTC.